One sample yielded the 17 T cell receptor beta chains listed below, sequenced in a study of T cell responses to AZD1222 COVID-19 vaccine. Assay: immunoSEQ multiplex PCR; the TCRdb copy retains only in-frame clones and omits some. The sample has approximately 70,000 clones; approximately 90% are singletons. The sequences come from peripheral blood, collected on day 0 of AZD1222 vaccination. These receptors all stem from an adult in good health.

The chain links TRBV7-2 to TRBJ1-3; D is undetermined. This CDR3 comprises 13 residues. V was shortened by 8 bases and J by 0 bases, with 8 bases between the two germline ends. The germline V gene encodes CDR1 SGHTA and CDR2 FQGNSA. This CDR3 is CASSIYSGNTIYF. The DNA of the CDR3 is TGTGCCAGCTCGATATACTCTGGAAACACCATATATTTT.

The chain employs TRBV27 and TRBJ2-1, with TRBD2 matching 13 bases. The CDR3 is made up of 21 amino acids. Germline V CDR1 and CDR2: MNHEY, SMNVEV (reference sequence). After removal of 6 bases from V and 0 bases from J, the junction contained 17 bases not matched to a gene. The CDR3 DNA reads as TGTGCCAGCAGCCACCACAGACTAGCGGGGGGCCCTCACACCTCCTACAATGAGCAGTTCTTC. Protein sequence: CASSHHRLAGGPHTSYNEQFF.

This clone has just one count. This chain connects TRBV7-9 to TRBJ1-4; no reliable D call. In germline, CDR1 is SEHNR, CDR2 FQNEAQ (reference sequence). The ends were cut back, 5 bases at V and 2 bases at J, with 15 bases in the middle. The CDR3 consists of 16 residues. Here the CDR3 reads CASSTRHGETNEKLFF. The DNA of the CDR3 is TGTGCCAGCAGCACCAGACACGGGGAGACTAATGAAAAACTGTTTTTT.

This chain links TRBV14 with TRBJ1-2, with a weak D call TRBD1 (6 bases). Per germline, CDR1 SGHDN and CDR2 FVKESK. The CDR3 contains 12 residues. Trimming took 4 bases from V and 5 from J, leaving 8 bases between them. The CDR3 protein is CASSPQGYGYTF. The CDR3, as DNA: TGTGCCAGCAGCCCGCAGGGGTATGGCTACACCTTC.

The V call is TRBV7-2, the J call TRBJ1-2, with TRBD1 matching over 9 bases. The germline gives CDR1 SGHTA, CDR2 FQGNSA. Trimming at V came to 3 bases and at J to 3 bases, leaving 8 bases not matched to a gene. The CDR3 covers 16 residues. The CDR3 loop is CASSFSITGGDYGYTF. The DNA of the CDR3 is TGTGCCAGCAGCTTTTCCATTACAGGGGGCGACTATGGCTACACCTTC.

CDR3 in amino acids: CASSLGTRYEQYF. The DNA of the CDR3 is TGTGCCAGCAGCTTAGGGACCCGCTACGAGCAGTACTTC. The chain has TRBV7-2 and TRBJ2-7, with D uncertain. There are 13 residues in the CDR3. The germline V gene has CDR1 SGHTA and CDR2 FQGNSA. The germline V and J ends were trimmed by 1 base and 3 bases, with 7 bases remaining between them.

J is TRBJ2-5 and V is TRBV24-1; 7 bases line up with TRBD2. The V gene end was trimmed by 7 bases and the J gene end by 3 bases; junction bases not matched to a gene: 19. Per the germline V gene, CDR1 is KGHDR and CDR2 is SFDVKD. The CDR3 is made up of 18 amino acids. The CDR3 region is CATSERDAIWGGKETQYF. CDR3 nucleotide sequence: TGTGCCACCAGCGAACGGGACGCAATCTGGGGGGGGAAAGAGACCCAGTACTTC.

V usage is TRBV3-1 (or the pseudogene TRBV3-2) and J usage is TRBJ1-2; no clear D gene. CDR1 is LGHDT and CDR2 is YNNKEL in the germline V gene (reference sequence). Trimming took off 4 bases at V and 8 bases at J, with 20 bases between the two ends. The CDR3 is 15 residues long. The CDR3 loop is CASSPPPTEGFGYTF. The CDR3 region has the DNA TGTGCCAGCAGCCCACCTCCCACAGAGGGATTCGGCTACACCTTC.

This clone is a singleton in its sample. The chain joins TRBV9 to TRBJ1-1, with D perhaps TRBD1 (5 bases). CDR3 length: 14 amino acids. The germline gives CDR1 SGDLS, CDR2 YYNGEE. The V and J ends lost 4 bases and 1 base respectively, with 11 bases between them. CDR3 coding DNA: TGTGCCAGCAGCAACGGGGACTCGAACACTGAAGCTTTCTTT. This sequence encodes CASSNGDSNTEAFF.

This clone was seen just once. This sequence joins TRBV19 and TRBJ2-1; TRBD2 matches 9 bases. Germline values: CDR1 LNHDA, CDR2 SQIVND (reference sequence). V lost 5 bases, J lost 9 bases, and 20 bases stayed unmatched. The length of the CDR3 is 18 residues. The CDR3 is CASSPQGGLAGPRGEQFF. CDR3 sequence (DNA): TGTGCCAGTAGTCCCCAAGGGGGGCTAGCGGGACCAAGGGGTGAGCAGTTCTTC.

V gene TRBV3-1 (or the pseudogene TRBV3-2) combines with J gene TRBJ2-7, with 9 bases fitting TRBD1. The CDR3 totals 14 residues. The trim removed 1 base at V and 2 bases at J, leaving 0 bases unmatched. The V gene's germline CDR1 is LGHDT and CDR2 YNNKEL (reference sequence). Written as DNA, the CDR3 is TGTGCCAGCAGCCAAGGGACAGGGGCCTACGAGCAGTACTTC. Translating it yields CASSQGTGAYEQYF.

The rearrangement uses TRBV11-2 and TRBJ2-1; D is possibly TRBD2 (6 bases). Germline values: CDR1 SGHAT, CDR2 FQNNGV. The CDR3 loop spans 15 amino acids. Trimming removed 0 bases from V and 13 bases from J, with 19 bases in between. CDR3 protein: CASSLDRLATQTQFF. The CDR3 DNA follows: TGTGCCAGCAGCTTAGATCGGCTAGCGACTCAAACACAGTTCTTC.

This chain uses TRBV15 with TRBJ1-1, with TRBD1 identical over 7 bases. The J segment lost 0 bases and the V segment lost 5 bases, leaving 18 bases of the junction unmatched. From germline, CDR1 is LNHNV and CDR2 YYDKDF (reference sequence). This CDR3 has 19 residues. As DNA, the CDR3 is TGTGCCACCAGCGGGAGCCGCTCCGGGACAGTCCGCATGAACACTGAAGCTTTCTTT. It specifies CATSGSRSGTVRMNTEAFF.

This clone was seen just once. The genes are TRBV29-1 and TRBJ1-1; D is perhaps TRBD1 (6 bases). CDR1 and CDR2 (germline): SQVTM, ANQGSEA. V shed 0 bases and J shed 1 base, with 6 bases lying between them. CDR3 length: 13 residues. CDR3 protein: CSVEDRGNTEAFF. Here the CDR3 DNA reads TGCAGCGTTGAAGACAGGGGGAACACTGAAGCTTTCTTT.

In DNA form, the CDR3 reads TGTGCCAGCAGTTTAGACAGGGAAACTGAAGCTTTCTTT. Translating gives CASSLDRETEAFF. This sequence joins TRBV12-3 or TRBV12-4 and TRBJ1-1, with a weak D call TRBD1 (6 bases). V lost 1 base and J lost 5, with 8 bases in between. The length of the CDR3 is 13 residues.

CDR3 sequence reads: CASAGGYNEQFF. CDR3 DNA: TGTGCCTCGGCCGGGGGATACAATGAGCAGTTCTTC. The chain joins TRBV30 to TRBJ2-1; possible D gene TRBD2, 6 bases. Germline V gene lookup returns CDR1 GTSNPN and CDR2 SVGIG (reference sequence). Trimming pared 7 bases from V and 4 bases from J, leaving 11 bases between. This CDR3 spans 12 amino acids.

The rearrangement uses TRBV11-2 and TRBJ2-7; 7 nucleotides line up with TRBD2. V lost 4 bases to trimming and J lost 2 bases; unmatched junction nucleotides: 5. This CDR3 has 14 residues. Germline-derived CDR1 and CDR2 are SGHAT and FQNNGV. For the CDR3, the DNA is TGTGCCAGCAGCTCCTCTAGCGGAGCCTACGAGCAGTACTTC. Protein: CASSSSSGAYEQYF.